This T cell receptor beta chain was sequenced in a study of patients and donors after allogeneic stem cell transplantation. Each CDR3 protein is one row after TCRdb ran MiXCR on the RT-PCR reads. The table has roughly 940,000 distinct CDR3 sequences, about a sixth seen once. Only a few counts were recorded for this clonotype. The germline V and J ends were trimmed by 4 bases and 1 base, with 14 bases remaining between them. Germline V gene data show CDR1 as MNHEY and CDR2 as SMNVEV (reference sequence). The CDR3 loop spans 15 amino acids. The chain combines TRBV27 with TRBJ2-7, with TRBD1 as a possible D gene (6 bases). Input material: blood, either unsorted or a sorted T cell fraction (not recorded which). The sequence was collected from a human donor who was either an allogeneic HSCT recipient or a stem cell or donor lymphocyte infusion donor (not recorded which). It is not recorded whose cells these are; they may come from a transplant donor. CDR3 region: CASSSYRARSYEQYF. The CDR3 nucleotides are TGTGCCAGCAGTTCCTACAGGGCCAGGTCCTACGAGCAGTACTTC.